This entry describes one T cell receptor (beta chain). These data belong to a study of identical twins. From the 5' RACE reads, TCRdb called clonotypes with MiXCR, one entry per CDR3 protein. The data contain approximately 700,000 distinct CDR3 sequences, 15% to 20% of them seen just once; the ten biggest clones take up around 13%. The germline V gene has CDR1 SGDLS and CDR2 YYNGEE. CDR3 length equals 14 residues. V was shortened by 2 bases and J by 3 bases, with 12 bases between the two germline ends. This sample was also put to use in a study of T cells expressing NK-cell markers.

The chain is built from TRBV9 and TRBJ2-7; unclear D gene. The clonotype originates from a woman aged 18-29 years in good health. The material sequenced was PBMCs. CDR3 DNA: TGTGCCAGCAGCGTCGGTACCTGGGACTACGAGCAGTACTTC. This gives the protein CASSVGTWDYEQYF.